A selection of T cell receptor beta chains follows, all from one sample in a study of CD8 T cells in ankylosing spondylitis. TCRdb reprocessed the 5' RACE reads via MiXCR and lists one record per CDR3 protein. Among around 150,000 distinct CDR3 sequences listed, more than 40% were seen once. The specimen was synovial fluid, either unsorted or a sorted T cell fraction (not recorded which). The receptors derive from a male donor with ankylosing spondylitis. CDR3s include the opening cysteine and the closing phenylalanine or tryptophan. Each record gives: clone size, J gene, D gene, V gene, CDR3 DNA, CDR3 protein. The D gene is left open where the match is weak. Only part of the rows carry a size: once, few, many, or a class if the clone is expanded.

once TRBJ2-1 - TRBV29-1 TGCAGCGTTCGAACGTACTCCAGCTCCTACAATGAGCAGTTCTTC CSVRTYSSSYNEQFF
- TRBJ2-1 TRBD2 TRBV4-3 TGCGCCAGCAGCCAAGAGGGTCTAGCGGGCATAGTCAATGAGCAGTTCTTC CASSQEGLAGIVNEQFF
- TRBJ1-5 - TRBV6-5 TGTGCCAGCAGCTACTCCGGAGCTGAACAGCCCCAGCATTTT CASSYSGAEQPQHF
few TRBJ2-7 - TRBV4-2 TGTGCCAGCAGCCAAGTGCCTTTGACCGGCCCCTACGAGCAGTACTTC CASSQVPLTGPYEQYF
- TRBJ2-1 - TRBV28 TGTGCCAGCATCTCCTGGGGTAGCGGTAATGAGCAGTTCTTC CASISWGSGNEQFF
- TRBJ2-3 TRBD2 TRBV7-8 TGTGCCAGCAGCTTACCACACGGGACTAGCGGGGGGGCAGATACGCAGTATTTT CASSLPHGTSGGADTQYF
- TRBJ2-2 - TRBV29-1 TGCAGCGTTGGCTGGAGGGGACTCGGGGAGCTGTTTTTT CSVGWRGLGELFF
- TRBJ2-7 - TRBV27 TGTGCCAGCAGCCTGGACTTTCCCTACGAGCAGTACTTT CASSLDFPYEQYF
many TRBJ2-7 - TRBV29-1 TGCAGCGTTCGGGCAGGAGACTCCTACGAGCAGTACTTC CSVRAGDSYEQYF
few TRBJ2-6 - TRBV20-1 TGCAGTGCTAGAGATCGAACAGGCGGCTCTGGGGCCAACGTCCTGACTTTC CSARDRTGGSGANVLTF
- TRBJ1-5 TRBD1 TRBV20-1 TGCAGTGCTAGGACAGGGGTTAATCAGCCCCAGCATTTT CSARTGVNQPQHF
medium-sized TRBJ2-1 TRBD2 TRBV25-1 TGTGCCAGCAGTGTCGCAGCGGGGGCCTACAATGAGCAGTTCTTC CASSVAAGAYNEQFF
many TRBJ1-2 TRBD1 TRBV7-4 TGTGCCAGCAGCCCGGGGAGGCCAGGGGGTCTGGACTATGGCTACACCTTC CASSPGRPGGLDYGYTF
- TRBJ1-5 - TRBV27 TGTGCCAGCAGCCCATGGGGAAATCAGCCCCAGCATTTT CASSPWGNQPQHF
- TRBJ2-7 - TRBV10-3 TGTGCCATCAGTGAGCCAACGGGCTCCGTGCAGTACTTC CAISEPTGSVQYF
- TRBJ2-1 TRBD2 TRBV7-6 TGTGCCAGCAGCTTAGGTCCTCGGTCAAAGCGGGAAGGGAATGAGCAGTTCTTC CASSLGPRSKREGNEQFF
once TRBJ2-7 - TRBV7-3 TGTGCCAGCAGCTTAACTAGCGGAGTTGGGAACGAGCAGTACTTC CASSLTSGVGNEQYF
once TRBJ1-2 TRBD1 TRBV27 TGTGCCAGCAGTCCCCGTAACCCGGGACAGGGTTCTGGCTACACCTTC CASSPRNPGQGSGYTF
- TRBJ2-3 TRBD2 TRBV7-9 TGTGCCAGCAGCCGCGGGCCTAGCGGGAGCGATACGCAGTATTTT CASSRGPSGSDTQYF
few TRBJ1-4 TRBD1 TRBV14 TGTGCCAGCAGCCTCGCCGCGGGACAGGGGCCATTAATGGGTGAAAAACTGTTTTTT CASSLAAGQGPLMGEKLFF
few TRBJ2-2 TRBD1 TRBV4-1 TGCGCCAGCCGCCGGGACAGGTTCACCGGGGAGCTGTTTTTT CASRRDRFTGELFF
medium-sized TRBJ2-1 - TRBV7-3 TGTGCCAGCAGCTTAAATCTGGGACAAACAGCCGAGCAGTTCTTC CASSLNLGQTAEQFF
- TRBJ1-1 TRBD1 TRBV7-2 TGTGCCAGCAGCTCTCCGTCCCGGGACAGATATGACACTGAAGCTTTCTTT CASSSPSRDRYDTEAFF
few TRBJ2-4 - TRBV12-3/TRBV12-4 TGTGCCAGCACTTCCCGGGCCTTAGCCAAAAACATTCAGTACTTC CASTSRALAKNIQYF
- TRBJ2-1 - TRBV7-2 TGTGCCAGCCCCGGGGCGGACATGGCATACAATGAGCAGTTCTTC CASPGADMAYNEQFF
- TRBJ1-2 - TRBV5-1 TGCGCCAGCAGCTTCGAATCTAACTATGGCTACACCTTC CASSFESNYGYTF
- TRBJ2-6 - TRBV6-1 TGTGCCAGCAGTGTAGGAGGTGGTGGGGCCAACGTCCTGACTTTC CASSVGGGGANVLTF
many TRBJ2-1 TRBD1 TRBV19 TGTGCCAGTAGTATTAGTGGACAGGGTGCGGATGAGCAGTTCTTC CASSISGQGADEQFF
- TRBJ2-5 TRBD2 TRBV12-3/TRBV12-4 TGTGCCAGCAGCTATGGGACTAGCGGGGGGGAGACCCAGTACTTC CASSYGTSGGETQYF
- TRBJ2-7 TRBD2 TRBV28 TGTGCCAGCAGTCTTAGCGGGAGCGGCTACGAGCAGTACTTC CASSLSGSGYEQYF
few TRBJ2-4 - TRBV3-1 TGTGCCAGCAGCCAAGGGGGAGACGGGACGGAAAACATTCAGTACTTC CASSQGGDGTENIQYF
- TRBJ2-1 TRBD2 TRBV6-2/TRBV6-3 TGTGCCAGCAGTTACTGGTGGGGCTACGCGGGAGGACGGTACAATGAGCAGTTCTTC CASSYWWGYAGGRYNEQFF
few TRBJ2-1 - TRBV27 TGTGCCAGCAGTTCCCAGGGACCCTACAATGAGCAGTTCTTC CASSSQGPYNEQFF
few TRBJ2-4 - TRBV12-3/TRBV12-4 TGTGCCAGCAGTCCTGTTCCCGGGGGTGGAAACATTCAGTACTTC CASSPVPGGGNIQYF
few TRBJ2-7 - TRBV19 TGTGCCAGTCCCCCCGACGAGCAGTACTTC CASPPDEQYF
few TRBJ2-1 - TRBV27 TGTGCCAGCAGCGGAACGGGGACATGGGGACACAATGAGCAGTTCTTC CASSGTGTWGHNEQFF
- TRBJ2-7 - TRBV5-1 TGCGCCAGCAGCTTGGTGTCCGGGAGTGTGTACGAGCAGTACTTC CASSLVSGSVYEQYF
few TRBJ1-5 - TRBV27 TGTGCCAGCAGTTTAGCGATATATCAGCCCCAGCATTTT CASSLAIYQPQHF
few TRBJ2-5 - TRBV12-3/TRBV12-4 TGTGCCAGCAGTCCACGGGGGGAGACCCAGTACTTC CASSPRGETQYF
- TRBJ2-1 TRBD2 TRBV28 TGTGCCAGCAGTCTCGGACTAGCGGGGGACAGCTCCTACAATGAGCAGTTCTTC CASSLGLAGDSSYNEQFF
few TRBJ1-2 - TRBV5-1 TGCGCCAGCAGCTGGCGGGGGAGTGCGCATGGCTACACCTTC CASSWRGSAHGYTF
- TRBJ2-1 - TRBV27 TGTGCCAGCAGTAAGTGGACAGTCGGCAATGAGCAGTTCTTC CASSKWTVGNEQFF
few TRBJ1-2 - TRBV12-3/TRBV12-4 TGTGCCAGCAACAGGGACTCCCCTAACTATGGCTACACCTTC CASNRDSPNYGYTF